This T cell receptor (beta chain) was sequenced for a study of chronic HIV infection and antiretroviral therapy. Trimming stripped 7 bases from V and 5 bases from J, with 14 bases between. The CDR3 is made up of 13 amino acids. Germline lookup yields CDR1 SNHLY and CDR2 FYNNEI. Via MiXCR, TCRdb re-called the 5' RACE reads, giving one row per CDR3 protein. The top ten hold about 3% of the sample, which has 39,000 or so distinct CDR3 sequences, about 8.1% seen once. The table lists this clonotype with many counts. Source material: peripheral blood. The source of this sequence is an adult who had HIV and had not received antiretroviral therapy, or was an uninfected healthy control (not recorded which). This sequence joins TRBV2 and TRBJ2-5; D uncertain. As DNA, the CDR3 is TGTGCCAGCATATTGGGCATCCTCGAGACCCAGTACTTC. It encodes CASILGILETQYF.